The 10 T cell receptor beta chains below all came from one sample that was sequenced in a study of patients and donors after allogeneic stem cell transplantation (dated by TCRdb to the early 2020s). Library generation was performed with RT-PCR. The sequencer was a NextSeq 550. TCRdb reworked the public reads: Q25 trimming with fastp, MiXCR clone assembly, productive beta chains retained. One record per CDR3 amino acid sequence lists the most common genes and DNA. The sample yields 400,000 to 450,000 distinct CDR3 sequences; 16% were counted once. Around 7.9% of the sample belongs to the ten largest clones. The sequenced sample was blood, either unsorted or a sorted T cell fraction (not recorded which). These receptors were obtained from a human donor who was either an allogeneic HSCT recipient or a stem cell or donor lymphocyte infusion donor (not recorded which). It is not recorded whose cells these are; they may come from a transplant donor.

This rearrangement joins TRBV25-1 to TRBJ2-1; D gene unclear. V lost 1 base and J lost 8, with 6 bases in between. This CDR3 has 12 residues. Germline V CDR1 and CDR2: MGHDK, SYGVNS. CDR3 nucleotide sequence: TGTGCCAGCAGTGAATTTAGGGATGAGCAGTTCTTC. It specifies CASSEFRDEQFF.

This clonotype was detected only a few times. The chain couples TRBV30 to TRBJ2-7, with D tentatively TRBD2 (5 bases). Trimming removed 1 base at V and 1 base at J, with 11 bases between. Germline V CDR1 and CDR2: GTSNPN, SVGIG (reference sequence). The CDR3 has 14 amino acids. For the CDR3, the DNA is TGTGCCTGGAGTGGCCTAGCCCAATCCTACGAGCAGTACTTC. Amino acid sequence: CAWSGLAQSYEQYF.

In DNA form, the CDR3 reads TGTGCCAGCAACTCTGCTGGGACGGCCAACTATGGCTACACCTTC. Translation: CASNSAGTANYGYTF. The chain has TRBV6-1 and TRBJ1-2, with a possible D match to TRBD1 (5 bases). Looked up from germline, CDR1 is MNHNS and CDR2 is SASEGT. This CDR3 is built from 15 residues. The V gene lost 7 bases and the J gene lost 2 bases, with 17 bases spanning the gap.

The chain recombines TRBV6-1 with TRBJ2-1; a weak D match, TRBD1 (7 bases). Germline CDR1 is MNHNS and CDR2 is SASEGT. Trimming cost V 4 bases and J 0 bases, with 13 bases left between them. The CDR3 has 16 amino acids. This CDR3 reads CASSVEGASSYNEQFF. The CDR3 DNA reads TGTGCCAGCAGTGTGGAGGGGGCGAGCTCCTACAATGAGCAGTTCTTC.

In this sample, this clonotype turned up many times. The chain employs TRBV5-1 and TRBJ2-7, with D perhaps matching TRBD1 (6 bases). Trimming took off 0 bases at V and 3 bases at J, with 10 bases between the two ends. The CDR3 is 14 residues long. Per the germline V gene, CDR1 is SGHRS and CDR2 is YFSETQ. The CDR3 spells CASSLAQGYYEQYF. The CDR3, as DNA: TGCGCCAGCAGCTTGGCTCAGGGGTACTACGAGCAGTACTTC.

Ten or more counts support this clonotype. CDR3 nucleotide sequence: TGTGCCAGCAGTCCCGGTGAGAGCACAGATACGCAGTATTTT. Its protein is CASSPGESTDTQYF. This chain uses TRBV12-3 or TRBV12-4 with TRBJ2-3, with unresolved D. The CDR3 consists of 14 residues. V shed 5 bases and J shed 0 bases, with 9 bases lying between them.

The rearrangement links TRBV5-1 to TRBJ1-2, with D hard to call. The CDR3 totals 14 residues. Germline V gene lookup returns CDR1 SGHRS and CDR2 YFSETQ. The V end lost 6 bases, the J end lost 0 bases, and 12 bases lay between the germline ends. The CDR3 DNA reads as TGCGCCAGCACCTGTCCTAGGGCTAACTATGGCTACACCTTC. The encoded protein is CASTCPRANYGYTF.

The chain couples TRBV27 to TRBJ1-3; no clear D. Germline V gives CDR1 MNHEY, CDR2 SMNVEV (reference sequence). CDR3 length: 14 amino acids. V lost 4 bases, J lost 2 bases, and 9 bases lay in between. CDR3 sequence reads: CASSSHGAGNTIYF. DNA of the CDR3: TGTGCCAGCAGTTCTCATGGGGCTGGAAACACCATATATTTT.

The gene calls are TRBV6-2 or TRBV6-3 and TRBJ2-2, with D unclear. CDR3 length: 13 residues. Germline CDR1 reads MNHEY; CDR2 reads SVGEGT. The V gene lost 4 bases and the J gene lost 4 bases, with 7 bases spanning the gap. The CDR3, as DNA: TGTGCCAGCAGTTCCAAGGGCACCGGGGAGCTGTTTTTT. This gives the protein CASSSKGTGELFF.

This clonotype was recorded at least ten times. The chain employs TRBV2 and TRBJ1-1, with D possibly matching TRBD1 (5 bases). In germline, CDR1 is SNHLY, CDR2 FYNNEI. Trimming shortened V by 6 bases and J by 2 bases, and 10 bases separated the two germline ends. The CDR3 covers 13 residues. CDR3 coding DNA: TGTGCCAGCAGCCGGGACCTCAACACTGAAGCTTTCTTT. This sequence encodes CASSRDLNTEAFF.